This TCR beta chain was obtained from a study of blood T cell repertoires in COVID-19. This clone was seen just once. Measured with immunoSEQ multiplex PCR; TCRdb has only the in-frame clones, and not every one. The sample lists about 49,000 clones, around 86% occurring once. V lost 6 bases and J lost 0, with 23 bases in between. CDR1 is SNHLY and CDR2 is FYNNEI in the germline V gene. This CDR3 spans 18 amino acids. The gene calls are TRBV2 and TRBJ1-2, with D possibly being TRBD1 (6 bases). This clonotype originated in a woman aged 80 or over with COVID-19, enrolled during active disease. The sample was peripheral blood. CDR3 in DNA: TGTGCCAGCAGGAACACAGGGCTACTCACATATTCTAACTATGGCTACACCTTC. Translated: CASRNTGLLTYSNYGYTF.